The present TCR beta chain was sequenced within a study of control samples from healthy donors and cancer patients. This clone was seen a single time. Trimming took 4 bases from V and 7 from J, leaving 11 bases between them. The CDR3 is made up of 13 amino acids. Germline V gives CDR1 SGHDN, CDR2 FVKESK. Libraries were prepared by immunoSEQ multiplex PCR; TCRdb keeps only in-frame clonotypes and omits some of them. The table records some 120,000 clones, roughly nine tenths of them present only once. The sequence came from a woman in her forties or fifties with colorectal cancer. This chain connects TRBV14 to TRBJ2-1, with D tentatively TRBD1 or TRBD2 (5 bases each). The sample taken for sequencing was PBMCs. The CDR3 spells CASSLRGGNEQFF. In DNA, the CDR3 is TGTGCCAGCAGCCTCCGTGGGGGTAATGAGCAGTTCTTC.